The next 24 T cell receptor beta chains were all read from a single sample in a study of beta chain features in type 1 diabetes listed by TCRdb under 2018. Receptor libraries were prepared by the immunoSEQ multiplex PCR assay. The High Capacity cDNA Reverse Transcription Kit was used to reverse transcribe all of the isolated RNA, meaning that expressed TCRB transcripts were what got sequenced. TCRdb stores this immuneACCESS table with in-frame sequences only. Part of the clones is absent; in the studies checked, under half of the shortfall reflects unresolved V genes, and no reason is known for the rest. In all, the sample holds approximately 250,000 clones, and about 14% of those were seen once. The ten largest clones capture 0.025% to 0.03% of the sample. Sequencing was performed on naive CD4+ T cells from blood. In light of the paper, this sample's cell subset or site label describes: true naive CD4+ T cells. These receptors originate from a woman between 35 and 50 years old in good health.

This clone came up a few times. The rearrangement joins TRBV15 to TRBJ2-7; 7 bases line up with TRBD1. The V gene's germline CDR1 is LNHNV and CDR2 YYDKDF (reference sequence). Trimming at V came to 4 bases and at J to 2 bases, leaving 5 bases not matched to a gene. CDR3 length equals 14 residues. This CDR3 is CATSNRQGPYEQYF. The CDR3 DNA sequence: TGTGCCACCAGCAACCGACAGGGTCCCTACGAGCAGTACTTC.

This clone has only a few counts. The chain carries TRBV7-2 and TRBJ2-5, with 7 bases aligning to TRBD1. The germline V gene encodes CDR1 SGHTA and CDR2 FQGNSA. After removal of 5 bases from V and 2 bases from J, the junction contained 5 bases not matched to a gene. This CDR3 has 14 amino acids. The CDR3 here is CASSPQQGQETQYF. The CDR3 DNA reads as TGTGCCAGCAGCCCCCAACAGGGGCAAGAGACCCAGTACTTC.

This sequence joins TRBV6-5 and TRBJ2-3; D possibly corresponds to TRBD2 (6 bases). CDR1 is MNHEY, CDR2 SVGAGI, per germline. The V end lost 0 bases, the J end lost 4 bases, and 14 bases lay between the germline ends. This CDR3 is 16 amino acids long. The CDR3 protein is CASSYSASVISDTQYF. In DNA form, the CDR3 reads TGTGCCAGCAGTTACTCGGCTAGCGTCATATCAGATACGCAGTATTTT.

The V gene is TRBV5-8, the J gene TRBJ1-5, with TRBD1 identical over 10 bases. V shed 0 bases, J shed 3 bases, and the junction held 3 bases outside the gene matches. Germline V gene sequence: CDR1 SGHTS, CDR2 YDEGEE. CDR3 length: 16 residues. The chain's CDR3 is CASSLGDRGYNQPQHF. Written as DNA, the CDR3 is TGTGCCAGCAGCTTGGGGGACAGGGGATACAATCAGCCCCAGCATTTT. Full variable domain (missing parts from reference TRBV5-8 and TRBJ1-5): EAGVTQSPTHLIKTRGQQATLRCSPISGHTSVYWYQQALGLGLQFLLWYDEGEERNRGNFPPRFSGRQFPNYSSELNVNALELEDSALYLCASSLGDRGYNQPQHFGDGTRLSIL.

This chain links TRBV5-1 with TRBJ2-7; 9 bases are shared with TRBD2. CDR1 and CDR2 (germline): SGHRS, YFSETQ. The CDR3 runs to 14 residues. With V trimmed by 6 bases and J by 7 bases, 11 bases remained unmatched. The CDR3, as DNA: TGCGCCAGCACCCCCCGGGCGGGGGGGAGTGAGCAGTACTTC. The encoded protein is CASTPRAGGSEQYF.

The rearrangement links TRBV7-6 to TRBJ2-7; TRBD1 matches at 7 bases. Germline CDR1 and CDR2: SGHVS and FNYEAQ. V trimming: 2 bases; J trimming: 1 base; junction bases outside the gene matches: 17. This CDR3 region has 19 residues. In DNA, the CDR3 is TGTGCCAGCAGCTTATGGCCGTCGCTTCGACAGGGCAATTCCTACGAGCAGTACTTC. Translation gives CASSLWPSLRQGNSYEQYF. Supplemented by reference TRBV7-6 and TRBJ2-7, the full variable domain reads GAGVSQSPRYKVTKRGQDVALRCDPISGHVSLYWYRQALGQGPEFLTYFNYEAQQDKSGLPNDRFSAERPEGSISTLTIQRTEQRDSAMYRCASSLWPSLRQGNSYEQYFGPGTRLTVT.

This clone has just a few counts. J is TRBJ1-1 and V is TRBV18; possibly TRBD1 for D (5 bases). Germline loops: CDR1 KGHSH, CDR2 LQKENI. The CDR3 covers 14 residues. Trimming stripped 3 bases from V and 9 bases from J, with 17 bases between. CDR3 coding DNA: TGTGCCAGCTCACCTTCGGTGACGACAGCGAAAGCTTTCTTT. This gives the protein CASSPSVTTAKAFF.

The chain combines TRBV19 with TRBJ2-5, with 9 bases identical to TRBD1. Germline CDR1 LNHDA, CDR2 SQIVND (reference sequence). The CDR3 has 18 residues. V dropped 3 bases and J dropped 5; count of bases not matched to a gene: 16. The CDR3, as DNA: TGTGCCAGTAGTATCCGGACAGGGGTTGGAGGTACGCGTGAGACCCAGTACTTC. The encoded protein is CASSIRTGVGGTRETQYF.

The V and J genes are TRBV29-1 and TRBJ2-5; TRBD1 agrees at 7 bases. Per the germline V gene, CDR1 is SQVTM and CDR2 is ANQGSEA. The junction had 4 bases not matched to a gene; V was cut back by 5 bases and J by 4 bases. This CDR3 spans 12 amino acids. CDR3 DNA sequence: TGCAGCGTTCGAGCAGGGGGAGAGACCCAGTACTTC. Translating gives CSVRAGGETQYF.

The genes are TRBV9 and TRBJ2-1, with D possibly matching TRBD2 (5 bases). The CDR3 extends over 14 amino acids. Germline CDR1 SGDLS, CDR2 YYNGEE. Trimming stripped 4 bases from V and 1 base from J, with 9 bases between. CDR3 sequence reads: CASSPRGSYNEQFF. The CDR3 bases are TGTGCCAGCAGCCCCCGGGGATCCTACAATGAGCAGTTCTTC.

This clone was counted a few times. V usage is TRBV7-9 and J usage is TRBJ2-1; 11 nucleotides align to TRBD2. Germline trimming cut 1 base from V and 3 bases from J; bases unmatched to any gene: 2. Germline V gene data show CDR1 as SEHNR and CDR2 as FQNEAQ (reference sequence). CDR3 size: 16 residues. The CDR3: CASSLGGLADYNEQFF. The CDR3, as DNA: TGTGCCAGCAGCTTAGGGGGACTAGCGGACTACAATGAGCAGTTCTTC.

The genes are TRBV14 and TRBJ2-3; maybe TRBD2 (6 bases). This CDR3 has 17 amino acids. CDR1 and CDR2 (germline): SGHDN, FVKESK. The V end was cut by 3 bases, the J end by 2 bases, with 18 bases between. The CDR3 DNA reads TGTGCCAGCAGCCACATGGTTGCGGGGCGAGACACAGATACGCAGTATTTT. It is translated as CASSHMVAGRDTDTQYF.

This clone was seen a handful of times. The CDR3 DNA follows: TGCGCCAGCAGCGGAAGGGACAGGTCCTACGAGCAGTACTTC. This sequence encodes CASSGRDRSYEQYF. The chain recombines TRBV5-1 with TRBJ2-7; the match to TRBD1 covers 8 bases. The V and J ends lost 4 bases and 1 base, in that order; junction bases with no gene match: 4. This CDR3 spans 14 amino acids. Germline assignment: CDR1 SGHRS and CDR2 YFSETQ.

A few counts support this clone. This rearrangement joins TRBV2 to TRBJ1-6; tentative D call: TRBD1 (5 bases). Trimming stripped 6 bases from V and 7 bases from J, with 13 bases between. This CDR3 region has 14 residues. CDR1 and CDR2 (germline): SNHLY, FYNNEI. The CDR3 sequence: CASSREDTNSPLHF. As DNA, the CDR3 is TGTGCCAGCAGCCGGGAGGACACCAATTCACCCCTCCACTTT.

The table lists this clone with a few counts. One junction end disagrees with the germline gene, perhaps due to a read error. The J gene is TRBJ1-2, the V gene TRBV15; 7 positions agree with TRBD1. Germline lookup yields CDR1 LNHNV and CDR2 YYDKDF (reference sequence). CDR3 length equals 14 residues. This CDR3 is CATSGEQGFGGYTF. CDR3 DNA sequence: TGTGCCACCAGCGGAGAACAGGGGTTTGGGGGCTACACCTTC.

The chain employs TRBV5-1 and TRBJ1-2, with D possibly matching TRBD1 (6 bases). Trimming stripped 4 bases from V and 5 bases from J, with 12 bases between. CDR1 and CDR2 from the germline V gene are SGHRS and YFSETQ. The CDR3 is made up of 13 amino acids. Here the CDR3 DNA reads TGCGCCAGCAGCCAGGACAGTCCGTATGGCTACACCTTC. Amino acid sequence: CASSQDSPYGYTF.

CDR3 sequence: CASSPSRDRARPLHF. The CDR3 nucleotides are TGTGCCAGCTCACCGTCCCGGGACAGGGCCAGACCCCTCCACTTT. The V and J genes are TRBV18 and TRBJ1-6; 9 nucleotides agree with TRBD1. J gave up 12 bases and V 3 bases, and 9 bases lay outside the gene matches. CDR1 is KGHSH and CDR2 is LQKENI in the germline V gene. The CDR3 extends over 15 amino acids.

This clone showed up just a few times. The chain is built from TRBV29-1 and TRBJ1-5, with 9 bases fitting TRBD1. Germline loops: CDR1 SQVTM, CDR2 ANQGSEA. This CDR3 contains 19 residues. V lost 7 bases, J lost 2 bases, and 21 bases stayed unmatched. CDR3 bases: TGCAGCGCCATCCTGGGATCTTACAGGGGGCGCATCGGCAATCAGCCCCAGCATTTT. Translation: CSAILGSYRGRIGNQPQHF.

V and J are TRBV5-4 and TRBJ2-5; 8 nucleotides align to TRBD1. Per the germline V gene, CDR1 is SGHNT and CDR2 is YYREEE (reference sequence). The CDR3 runs to 16 residues. The trim removed 4 bases at V and 5 bases at J, leaving 13 bases unmatched. The CDR3 nucleotides are TGTGCCAGCAGCCCCAGGGGGCGGGGTCCGGGGGAGACCCAGTACTTC. It encodes CASSPRGRGPGETQYF.

This clone was seen more than once but under ten times. The chain links TRBV19 to TRBJ2-5; the D gene is possibly TRBD1 (6 bases). The V gene's germline CDR1 is LNHDA and CDR2 SQIVND (reference sequence). Trimming pared 4 bases from V and 7 bases from J, leaving 16 bases between. The CDR3 spans 14 residues. This CDR3 reads CASSTSGGRGTQYF. The CDR3 region has the DNA TGTGCCAGTAGTACGTCTGGGGGCCGGGGGACCCAGTACTTC.

There are a few counts of this clone. The chain uses TRBV4-3 and TRBJ1-1; 10 bases align to TRBD1. Trimming took 2 bases from V and 5 from J; bases not matched to a gene: 8. Germline V gives CDR1 LGHNA, CDR2 YSLEER. The CDR3 loop spans 16 amino acids. For the CDR3, the DNA is TGCGCCAGCAGCCAATATGGGACAGGGGCGGGAACTGAAGCTTTCTTT. Its protein product is CASSQYGTGAGTEAFF.

Only a few counts were recorded for this clone. The chain recombines TRBV4-3 with TRBJ2-7, with TRBD2 identical over 15 bases. V trimming: 1 base; J trimming: 4 bases; junction bases outside the gene matches: 11. The V gene's germline CDR1 is LGHNA and CDR2 YSLEER. The CDR3 is 19 residues long. The CDR3 DNA follows: TGCGCCAGCAGCCAAGGAACGGGACTAGCGGGGGGAGCCGCTTACGAGCAGTACTTC. It is translated as CASSQGTGLAGGAAYEQYF.

The V gene is TRBV2, the J gene TRBJ2-5; possibly TRBD1 for D (6 bases). Germline V gene data show CDR1 as SNHLY and CDR2 as FYNNEI. The ends were cut back, 2 bases at V and 2 bases at J, with 21 bases in the middle. This CDR3 is 18 amino acids long. The DNA of the CDR3 is TGTGCCAGCAGTGAAAATCCGGTGGGCAGGGGCGTACAAGAGACCCAGTACTTC. This encodes CASSENPVGRGVQETQYF.

This chain uses TRBV6-5 with TRBJ1-6; tentatively, D is TRBD1 (5 bases). V was clipped by 2 bases and J by 14 bases, with 19 bases between them. Per germline, CDR1 MNHEY and CDR2 SVGAGI. The CDR3 runs to 15 residues. The CDR3 sequence: CASSYAGVAGTTLHF. The CDR3 DNA sequence: TGTGCCAGCAGTTACGCCGGGGTGGCGGGGACCACCCTCCACTTT.